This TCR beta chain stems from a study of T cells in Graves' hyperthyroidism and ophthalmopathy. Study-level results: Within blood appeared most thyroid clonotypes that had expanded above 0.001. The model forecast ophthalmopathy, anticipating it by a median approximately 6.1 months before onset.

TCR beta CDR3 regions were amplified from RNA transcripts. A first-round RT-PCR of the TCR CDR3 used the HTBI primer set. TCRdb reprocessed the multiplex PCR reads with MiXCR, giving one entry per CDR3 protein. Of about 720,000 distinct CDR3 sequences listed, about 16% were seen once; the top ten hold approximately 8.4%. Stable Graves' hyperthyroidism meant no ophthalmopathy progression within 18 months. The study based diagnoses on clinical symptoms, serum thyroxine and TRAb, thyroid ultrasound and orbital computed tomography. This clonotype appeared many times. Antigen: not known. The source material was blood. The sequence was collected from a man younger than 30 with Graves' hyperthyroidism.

The CDR3 DNA reads as TGTGCCACCCAAGTCTTCGAAGGGGGTCCCGGGGAGCTGTTTTTT. Translated, it gives CATQVFEGGPGELFF. The chain is built from TRBV28 and TRBJ2-2; possibly TRBD1 for D (6 bases). The CDR3 is 15 amino acids. With 10 bases removed from V and 6 bases from J, the gap between germline ends came to 21 bases. Germline V CDR1 and CDR2: MDHEN, SYDVKM.